This is a list of T cell receptor beta chains from one sample in a study of T-cell memory formation after mild COVID-19. MiXCR, run by TCRdb on the 5' RACE reads, gives a single entry per CDR3 protein. The table includes approximately 490,000 distinct CDR3 sequences, roughly 22% detected once. Source material: PBMCs or a T cell subset sorted from them (not recorded which). The receptors shown here come from an adult woman who had mild COVID-19 (a few samples of this study predate the infection). Cell type and time point are not known. The conserved cysteine and the conserved F or W are not part of the CDR3 here.

V gene: TRBV29-1
CDR3 protein: SGVEGPEQY

V gene: TRBV7-9
CDR3 protein: ASSSRSPRDSGTYEQY

V gene: TRBV29-1
CDR3 protein: SVERDSYNEQF

V gene: TRBV12-3/TRBV12-4
CDR3 protein: ASTDRGTLNTGELF

V gene: TRBV20-1
CDR3 protein: SASERGGRGDTQY

V gene: TRBV6-1
CDR3 protein: ASSHPRGMNTEAF

V gene: TRBV3-1
CDR3 protein: ASSQSGLGYNEQF

V gene: TRBV24-1
CDR3 protein: ATGTANTGELF

V gene: TRBV5-1
CDR3 protein: ASSVGQGRTAEQY

V gene: TRBV24-1
CDR3 protein: ATSDFGQGKADTQY

V gene: TRBV7-2
CDR3 protein: ASRLTGGTDTQY

V gene: TRBV7-9
CDR3 protein: ASSTSQPRDSILYEQY

V gene: TRBV9
CDR3 protein: ASSPGRVRGYT

V gene: TRBV9
CDR3 protein: ASTVTSGGPTDTQY

V gene: TRBV7-2
CDR3 protein: ASSLAPPNRGLTDTQY

V gene: TRBV27
CDR3 protein: ASSSLAGVVSYNEQF

V gene: TRBV25-1
CDR3 protein: ASSESNPGADTEAF

V gene: TRBV25-1
CDR3 protein: ASSESSQGAQPQH

V gene: TRBV19
CDR3 protein: ASSLRTRSDEQF

V gene: TRBV27
CDR3 protein: ASSLRRDWETQY

V gene: TRBV4-3
CDR3 protein: ASSQVGDGYEQY

V gene: TRBV4-1
CDR3 protein: ASSQVGDRVSDTQY

V gene: TRBV6-6
CDR3 protein: ASSRSTGNTEAF

V gene: TRBV20-1
CDR3 protein: SASGQTMNTEAF

V gene: TRBV12-3/TRBV12-4
CDR3 protein: ASTSGGGSGAF

V gene: TRBV3-1
CDR3 protein: ASSPLAGGELF

V gene: TRBV18
CDR3 protein: ASSPGTVIYEQY

V gene: TRBV9
CDR3 protein: ASTPVQGGLVGELF

V gene: TRBV6-5
CDR3 protein: ASSQLTGWDNSPLH

V gene: TRBV4-3
CDR3 protein: ASSQDRGYEQY

V gene: TRBV7-2
CDR3 protein: ASSPGDTRHGYT

V gene: TRBV6-1
CDR3 protein: ASSSGKSAYNEQF

V gene: TRBV15
CDR3 protein: ATSSGSGIRTDTQY

V gene: TRBV7-9
CDR3 protein: ASSLARQPNTEAF

V gene: TRBV27
CDR3 protein: ASSLQGAVPTEAF

V gene: TRBV4-2
CDR3 protein: ASKSPSSTGELF

V gene: TRBV5-1
CDR3 protein: ASSLGLADNLPDTQY

V gene: TRBV3-1
CDR3 protein: ASSQDTLAGISTQY

V gene: TRBV6-5
CDR3 protein: ASSYSRTSASEQF

V gene: TRBV7-7
CDR3 protein: ASSLEGQGWSTGELF

V gene: TRBV12-3/TRBV12-4
CDR3 protein: ASSSAEKLF

V gene: TRBV29-1
CDR3 protein: SVEEALNEQF

V gene: TRBV5-1
CDR3 protein: ASSPTTSGEEYEQY

V gene: TRBV18
CDR3 protein: ASSPQMGQGGTDTQY

V gene: TRBV30
CDR3 protein: AWSPRTSGNQETQY